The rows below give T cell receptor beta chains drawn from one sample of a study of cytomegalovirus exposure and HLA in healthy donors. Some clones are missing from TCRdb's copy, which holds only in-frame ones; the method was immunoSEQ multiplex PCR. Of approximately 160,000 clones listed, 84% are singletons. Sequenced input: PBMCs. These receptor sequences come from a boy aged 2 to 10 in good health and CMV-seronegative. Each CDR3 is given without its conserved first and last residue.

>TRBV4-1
ASSPQGDRGLSGELF
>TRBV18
ASSPISGNNQPQH
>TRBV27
ASSPPSGELF
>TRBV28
ASGQGKRYT
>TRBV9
ASSAIAGDTQY
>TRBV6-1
ASSGTGKNIQY
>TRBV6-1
ASRESPGTAYGYT
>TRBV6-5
ASSAQQGAGEKLF
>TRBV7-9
ASRLEGSGEKLF
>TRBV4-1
ASSPLTSLGYNEQF
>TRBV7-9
ASSSGAGANEKLF
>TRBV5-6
ASSSGQNYGYT
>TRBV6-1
ASTLTSGWSYEQY
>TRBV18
ASSPATVNTEAF
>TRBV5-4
ASSFQVSGKGEQF
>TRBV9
ASSVVALAGGFEQF
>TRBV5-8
ASSLDPGLVYYEQY
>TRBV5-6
ASSSGTGYTPYEQY
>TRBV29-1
SVEDSGSGANNEQF
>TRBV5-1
ASSLNAGLDTEAF
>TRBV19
ASSPGLAGEFRSKNIQY
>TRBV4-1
ASSQVPPGQVGEKLF
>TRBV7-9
ASSLGQRYNYGYT
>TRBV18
ASSHRRQGYLSYEQY
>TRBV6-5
ASRFDRGGEKLF
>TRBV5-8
ASRRTGKNNQPQH
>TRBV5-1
ASSLVSGDAEAF